The clone carrying this T cell receptor (beta chain) was observed a handful of times. This CDR3 has 13 amino acids. V was pared by 4 bases and J by 6 bases, with 13 bases between. The germline gives CDR1 MNHNY, CDR2 SVGAGI (reference sequence). The data are from a study of identical twins. TCRdb processed the 5' RACE reads anew with MiXCR; each CDR3 protein has one entry. The sample lists just over 450,000 distinct CDR3 sequences, approximately 14% occurring once. These same records also appear under a second study, on yellow fever vaccine responses in identical twins.

The sequenced sample consisted of CD4+ T cells sorted from blood. The receptor comes from a woman aged 18-29 years in good health. The chain couples TRBV6-6 to TRBJ2-7; a possible D gene is TRBD2 (5 bases). CDR3 DNA sequence: TGTGCCAGCAGTTCTCTAGCCATGGGCGAGCAGTACTTC. Translation gives CASSSLAMGEQYF.